Shown below are 15 T cell receptor beta chains from a single sample sequenced in a study of CD4 T cells in relation to SARS-CoV-2 and coronaviruses. Their antigens are not known. Using immunoSEQ multiplex PCR, the repertoire was profiled, and TCRdb retains in-frame clones only, with some absent. The profile shows approximately 43,000 clones, approximately 87% of them singletons. The sequencing input was naive CD4+ T cells from PBMCs, cultured in vitro. Specified subset: naive CD4+ T cells isolated by negative enrichment. Receptor source: an adult with COVID-19.

This clone showed up just a few times. The chain links TRBV4-1 to TRBJ1-5, with 10 bases fitting TRBD1. The CDR3 covers 17 residues. In germline, CDR1 is MGHRA, CDR2 YSYEKL. V was pared by 4 bases and J by 6 bases, with 12 bases of the junction left unmatched. CDR3 DNA: TGCGCCAGCAGCCGAAGCATTTGGGACAGGGGAAGTCAGCCCCAGCATTTT. Its protein product is CASSRSIWDRGSQPQHF.

J is TRBJ2-5 and V is TRBV6-6; possibly TRBD1 for D (6 bases). Trimming cost V 8 bases and J 1 base, with 17 bases left between them. This CDR3 comprises 15 residues. The V gene's germline CDR1 is MNHNY and CDR2 SVGAGI (reference sequence). The CDR3 nucleotides read TGTGCCAGCGTACCCCGGGGCAGGGGCCAAGAGACCCAGTACTTC. Translation: CASVPRGRGQETQYF.

The V gene is TRBV6-1, the J gene TRBJ2-2; D unresolved. The CDR3 extends over 14 amino acids. Germline V gene sequence: CDR1 MNHNS, CDR2 SASEGT. V lost 5 bases to trimming and J lost 0 bases, with 7 bases between them. In DNA, the CDR3 is TGTGCCAGCAGTATGGCCGCGAACACCGGGGAGCTGTTTTTT. Its protein product is CASSMAANTGELFF.

The CDR3 DNA reads TGTGCCAGCAGTTTAGTTAGCAATCAGCCCCAGCATTTT. This translates into CASSLVSNQPQHF. The J gene is TRBJ1-5, the V gene TRBV6-2 or TRBV6-3; D is unresolved. This CDR3 has 13 amino acids. In germline, CDR1 is MNHEY, CDR2 SVGEGT. V shed 4 bases and J shed 0 bases, with 4 bases lying between them.

This clone has just a few counts. The chain recombines TRBV2 with TRBJ2-3, with D hard to call. Germline-derived CDR1 and CDR2 are SNHLY and FYNNEI. V was pared by 6 bases and J by 2 bases, with 3 bases between. The CDR3 contains 11 residues. CDR3 protein: CASSLTDTQYF. For the CDR3, the DNA is TGTGCCAGCAGCCTCACAGATACGCAGTATTTT. The full variable domain, in which reference TRBV2 and TRBJ2-3 provide the parts outside the CDR3, is EPEVTQTPSHQVTQMGQEVILRCVPISNHLYFYWYRQILGQKVEFLVSFYNNEISEKSEIFDDQFSVERPDGSNFTLKIRSTKLEDSAMYFCASSLTDTQYFGPGTRLTVL.

The rearrangement uses TRBV5-4 and TRBJ2-1; 7 bases are shared with TRBD1. Germline assignment: CDR1 SGHNT and CDR2 YYREEE (reference sequence). Unmatched junction bases numbered 10, after V lost 4 bases and J lost 3 bases. The CDR3 is made up of 16 amino acids. The CDR3 nucleotides read TGTGCCAGCAGCCTACGACAGGGAACGGTCTACAATGAGCAGTTCTTC. It specifies CASSLRQGTVYNEQFF.

The chain employs TRBV27 and TRBJ2-7; D tentatively fits TRBD1 or TRBD2 (5 bases each). The CDR3 loop spans 15 amino acids. V lost 2 bases and J 2 bases, leaving 13 bases between the germline ends. In germline, CDR1 is MNHEY, CDR2 SMNVEV (reference sequence). The CDR3 nucleotides read TGTGCCAGCAGTTTAGGGGGTCGAGGGACCTACGAGCAGTACTTC. Amino acids: CASSLGGRGTYEQYF.

V is TRBV3-1 (or the pseudogene TRBV3-2) and J is TRBJ2-1; the D is unclear. Germline V gene sequence: CDR1 LGHDT, CDR2 YNNKEL (reference sequence). V lost 1 base, J lost 5 bases, and 9 bases lay in between. The CDR3 has 14 residues. The CDR3 bases are TGTGCCAGCAGCCAAGTATTAGCCGACAATGAGCAGTTCTTC. This gives the protein CASSQVLADNEQFF.

This chain joins TRBV20-1 and TRBJ1-1; D is undetermined. V lost 4 bases, J lost 3 bases, and 6 bases lay in between. This CDR3 comprises 11 residues. Germline V gives CDR1 DFQATT, CDR2 SNEGSKA (reference sequence). The CDR3: CSANPDTEAFF. The CDR3 coding sequence is TGCAGTGCTAACCCAGACACTGAAGCTTTCTTT.

This chain joins TRBV6-6 and TRBJ1-6; no clear D. Germline CDR1 is MNHNY and CDR2 is SVGAGI (reference sequence). The germline V and J ends were trimmed by 2 bases and 0 bases, with 8 bases remaining between them. The CDR3 consists of 16 residues. The CDR3 loop is CASSYRGGSYNSPLHF. Written as DNA, the CDR3 is TGTGCCAGCAGTTACCGGGGAGGCTCCTATAATTCACCCCTCCACTTT.

The rearrangement joins TRBV20-1 to TRBJ2-1; TRBD2 aligns across 11 bases. The CDR3 spans 14 residues. Germline-derived CDR1 and CDR2 are DFQATT and SNEGSKA (reference sequence). The junction had 4 bases not matched to a gene; V was cut back by 3 bases and J by 6 bases. The CDR3 DNA is TGCAGTGCTAGTCACACTAGCGGGAGCAATGAGCAGTTCTTC. Residues: CSASHTSGSNEQFF.

This chain connects TRBV20-1 to TRBJ2-3; tentative D call: TRBD2 (5 bases). Germline V gene lookup returns CDR1 DFQATT and CDR2 SNEGSKA (reference sequence). Trimming removed 3 bases from V and 2 bases from J, with 12 bases in between. This CDR3 has 14 residues. The CDR3 sequence is CSASFGVYTDTQYF. The CDR3 DNA sequence: TGCAGTGCTAGTTTCGGGGTGTACACAGATACGCAGTATTTT.

V and J are TRBV7-6 and TRBJ2-7; possible D gene TRBD1, 6 bases. CDR1 is SGHVS, CDR2 FNYEAQ, per germline. CDR3 size: 16 residues. The germline V and J ends were trimmed by 3 bases and 5 bases, with 20 bases remaining between them. The CDR3 nucleotides read TGTGCCAGCAGCTTTATGTCCGCTACAGGGAGTGACGAGCAGTACTTC. It is translated as CASSFMSATGSDEQYF.

This clone was recorded once. The chain has TRBV6-5 and TRBJ2-2; D unresolved. Germline-derived CDR1 and CDR2 are MNHEY and SVGAGI. The CDR3 is 12 amino acids. V lost 5 bases to trimming and J lost 5 bases, with 6 bases between them. CDR3 nucleotide sequence: TGTGCCAGCAGTCCCCGAACCGGGGAGCTGTTTTTT. It yields the protein CASSPRTGELFF.

V gene TRBV5-4 combines with J gene TRBJ2-5; D might be TRBD2 (6 bases). V was pared by 2 bases and J by 2 bases, with 16 bases between. Looked up from germline, CDR1 is SGHNT and CDR2 is YYREEE (reference sequence). This CDR3 comprises 16 residues. The CDR3 is CASSFDLLAAQETQYF. In nucleotides, the CDR3 is TGTGCCAGCAGCTTTGACTTACTAGCAGCGCAAGAGACCCAGTACTTC.